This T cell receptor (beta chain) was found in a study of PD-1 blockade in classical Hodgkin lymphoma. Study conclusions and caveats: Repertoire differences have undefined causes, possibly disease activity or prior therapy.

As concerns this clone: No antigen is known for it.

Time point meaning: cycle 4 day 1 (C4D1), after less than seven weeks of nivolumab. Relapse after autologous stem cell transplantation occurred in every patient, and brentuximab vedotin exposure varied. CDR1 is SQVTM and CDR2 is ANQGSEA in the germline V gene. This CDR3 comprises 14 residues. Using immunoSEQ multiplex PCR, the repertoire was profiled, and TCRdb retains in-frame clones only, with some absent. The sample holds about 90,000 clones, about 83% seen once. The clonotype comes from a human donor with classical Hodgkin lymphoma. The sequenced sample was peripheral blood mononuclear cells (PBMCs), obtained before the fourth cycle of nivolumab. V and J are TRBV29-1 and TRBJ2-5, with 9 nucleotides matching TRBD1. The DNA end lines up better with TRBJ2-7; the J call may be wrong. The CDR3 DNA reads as TGCAGCGCCCGGAGGGGACAGGGTACTCACGAGCAGTACTTC. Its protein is CSARRGQGTHEQYF.